Shown below are 29 T cell receptor beta chains from a single sample sequenced in a study of long-term antiretroviral therapy in people with HIV. Survey-level resolution applied to immunoSEQ assay v3.0. The data were produced by immunoSEQ multiplex PCR, yet TCRdb's version contains in-frame clones alone and is incomplete. Among around 30,000 clones listed, over 75% were seen once. Sequenced here: unsorted PBMCs, sampled 3 years after starting antiretroviral therapy. These receptors were obtained from a man aged 40-50 years with HIV.

In its sample, this clone was seen a few times. The rearrangement uses TRBV10-1 and TRBJ1-6, with a tentative D call TRBD1 (6 bases). CDR3 length: 15 amino acids. Between the trimmed V and J ends, which lost 2 bases and 7 bases, there was a span of 12 bases. Germline V gene sequence: CDR1 WNHNN, CDR2 SYGVQD (reference sequence). The CDR3 sequence: CASSERQAGNSPLHF. CDR3 nucleotide sequence: TGCGCCAGCAGTGAGCGACAGGCCGGGAATTCACCCCTCCACTTT.

For the CDR3, the DNA is TGCGCCAGCAGTGGAATCCCCGCCACCGGGGAGCTGTTTTTT. Residues: CASSGIPATGELFF. The V and J genes are TRBV10-1 and TRBJ2-2; D call uncertain. Per germline, CDR1 WNHNN and CDR2 SYGVQD (reference sequence). The CDR3 is 14 amino acids. V lost 4 bases and J 4 bases, leaving 10 bases between the germline ends.

The chain employs TRBV14 and TRBJ2-7; D gene unclear. V lost 1 base and J lost 6, with 10 bases in between. Germline-derived CDR1 and CDR2 are SGHDN and FVKESK. This CDR3 is built from 13 residues. In DNA, the CDR3 is TGTGCCAGCAGCCAAGCGGTGCGATTCGAGCAGTACTTC. It codes for CASSQAVRFEQYF.

This sequence joins TRBV5-1 and TRBJ2-1; D gene ambiguous. Trimming left V 0 bases short and J 0 bases short, with 10 bases between. The CDR3 runs to 16 residues. In germline, CDR1 is SGHRS, CDR2 YFSETQ. The CDR3 coding sequence is TGCGCCAGCAGCTTGGGTATAGAACCCTCCTACAATGAGCAGTTCTTC. Its translation: CASSLGIEPSYNEQFF.

This clone occurred a few times. The chain employs TRBV7-8 and TRBJ2-7; 7 bases line up with TRBD1. CDR1 and CDR2 (germline): SGHVS, FQNEAQ. Unmatched junction bases numbered 0, after V lost 1 base and J lost 3 bases. The CDR3 contains 13 residues. The CDR3 DNA reads as TGTGCCAGCAGCTTAGACAGGGGCTACGAGCAGTACTTC. Amino acid sequence: CASSLDRGYEQYF.

This clone was seen a handful of times. The CDR3: CASSLGLSANTGELFF. In DNA, the CDR3 is TGTGCCAGCAGCTTAGGCCTATCAGCTAACACCGGGGAGCTGTTTTTT. V and J are TRBV7-6 and TRBJ2-2; D ambiguous. Trimming cost V 1 base and J 2 bases, with 11 bases left between them. Germline V gene data show CDR1 as SGHVS and CDR2 as FNYEAQ. The CDR3 covers 16 residues.

The CDR3 nucleotides read TGTGCCCAAGTGAAAAAGGGAGGGGCCAACACCGGGGAGCTGTTTTTT. Residues: CAQVKKGGANTGELFF. This chain connects TRBV2 to TRBJ2-2, with 7 bases aligning to TRBD2. Germline CDR1 reads SNHLY; CDR2 reads FYNNEI. This CDR3 contains 16 residues. J was trimmed by 2 bases and V by 11 bases; bases with no gene match: 14. Full variable domain (missing parts from reference TRBV2 and TRBJ2-2): EPEVTQTPSHQVTQMGQEVILRCVPISNHLYFYWYRQILGQKVEFLVSFYNNEISEKSEIFDDQFSVERPDGSNFTLKIRSTKLEDSAMYFCAQVKKGGANTGELFFGEGSRLTVL.

This rearrangement joins TRBV30 to TRBJ1-1, with a weak D call TRBD1 (5 bases). CDR1 and CDR2 from the germline V gene are GTSNPN and SVGIG (reference sequence). The length of the CDR3 is 16 residues. Trimming shortened V by 3 bases and J by 0 bases, and 17 bases separated the two germline ends. DNA for the CDR3: TGTGCCTGGAGCCGGGACTCCCTGTCCATGAACACTGAAGCTTTCTTT. This sequence encodes CAWSRDSLSMNTEAFF.

This clone has only one observation. The V gene is TRBV27, the J gene TRBJ1-2; the D gene is possibly TRBD1 (6 bases). CDR3 length equals 14 residues. V was cut by 5 bases and J by 7 bases, with 17 bases left in between. In germline, CDR1 is MNHEY, CDR2 SMNVEV (reference sequence). CDR3 nucleotides: TGTGCCAGCAGTCGTGATCCGGGGGCGGTTGGCTACACCTTC. Translation: CASSRDPGAVGYTF.

Only a few counts were recorded for this clone. V and J are TRBV13 and TRBJ2-1; 9 nucleotides match TRBD2. The CDR3 has 16 amino acids. CDR1 and CDR2 (germline): PRHDT, FYEKMQ (reference sequence). Trimming took 2 bases from V and 8 from J; bases not matched to a gene: 10. The CDR3 DNA sequence: TGTGCCAGCAGCTTAAGGATCAATAGCGGGAGAGATGAGCAGTTCTTC. As protein: CASSLRINSGRDEQFF.

The chain carries TRBV29-1 and TRBJ1-1; 8 positions agree with TRBD1. The CDR3 has 12 residues. V shed 1 base, J shed 7 bases, and the junction held 2 bases outside the gene matches. Per the germline V gene, CDR1 is SQVTM and CDR2 is ANQGSEA. CDR3 nucleotides: TGCAGCGTTGAAGGGGACAGGAGTGAAGCTTTCTTT. This sequence encodes CSVEGDRSEAFF.

The chain employs TRBV12-5 and TRBJ2-7, with 11 bases identical to TRBD1. CDR1 and CDR2 (germline): LGHNT, FRNRAP. The junction had 3 bases not matched to a gene; V was cut back by 4 bases and J by 4 bases. This CDR3 comprises 14 residues. The CDR3 spells CASGSGQGAYEQYF. CDR3 bases: TGTGCTAGTGGTTCCGGACAGGGGGCATACGAGCAGTACTTC.

The chain joins TRBV2 to TRBJ2-3; 11 bases align to TRBD2. Germline trimming cut 3 bases from V and 5 bases from J; bases unmatched to any gene: 4. Germline CDR1 and CDR2: SNHLY and FYNNEI. The CDR3 sequence is 15 residues long. The CDR3 DNA reads as TGTGCCAGCAGTGAGGGACTAGCGGAGGGAGATACGCAGTATTTT. It codes for CASSEGLAEGDTQYF.

The chain recombines TRBV7-8 with TRBJ2-2; tentative D call: TRBD1 (6 bases). The CDR3 has 16 amino acids. Per germline, CDR1 SGHVS and CDR2 FQNEAQ. Deletions cut 6 bases from V and 0 bases from J, with 14 bases between. The CDR3 spells CASRLTGTTNTGELFF. CDR3 nucleotides: TGTGCCAGCAGGTTGACCGGGACAACGAACACCGGGGAGCTGTTTTTT.

The J gene is TRBJ2-2, the V gene TRBV29-1; D might be TRBD1 (6 bases). V dropped 7 bases and J dropped 1 base, with 7 bases sitting between them. The CDR3 contains 12 residues. CDR1 is SQVTM and CDR2 is ANQGSEA in the germline V gene. CDR3 loop: CSAQGNTGELFF. The CDR3 DNA is TGCAGCGCACAGGGGAACACCGGGGAGCTGTTTTTT.

This chain joins TRBV5-1 and TRBJ2-1, with a tentative D call TRBD2 (5 bases). V dropped 0 bases and J dropped 7 bases, with 17 bases sitting between them. Looked up from germline, CDR1 is SGHRS and CDR2 is YFSETQ. This CDR3 contains 16 residues. CDR3 nucleotides: TGCGCCAGCAGCTTGGCCATAGGGAGCTCAGAAAATGAGCAGTTCTTC. Translation: CASSLAIGSSENEQFF.

The chain has TRBV5-6 and TRBJ1-1; tentative D call: TRBD1 (6 bases). Looked up from germline, CDR1 is SGHDT and CDR2 is YYEEEE. The CDR3 has 12 amino acids. V lost 3 bases, J lost 5 bases, and 8 bases lay in between. In DNA, the CDR3 is TGTGCCAGCAGCTCAGGGGAGACTGAAGCTTTCTTT. Its protein product is CASSSGETEAFF.

J is TRBJ1-2 and V is TRBV6-5, with a weak D call TRBD1 (5 bases). This CDR3 contains 16 residues. Germline assignment: CDR1 MNHEY and CDR2 SVGAGI. Trimming pared 0 bases from V and 1 base from J, leaving 12 bases between. Written as DNA, the CDR3 is TGTGCCAGCAGTTACTCTCGGGGGAATGGTAACTATGGCTACACCTTC. Its translation is CASSYSRGNGNYGYTF.

CDR3 bases: TGTGCCTGGAATGGGGTGTTGAGTACGCAGTATTTT. It codes for CAWNGVLSTQYF. This rearrangement joins TRBV30 to TRBJ2-3; D is unclear. This CDR3 is 12 amino acids long. The germline V gene has CDR1 GTSNPN and CDR2 SVGIG (reference sequence). Trimming cost V 4 bases and J 8 bases, with 13 bases left between them.

The gene calls are TRBV7-9 and TRBJ1-2; D uncertain. Germline CDR1 is SEHNR and CDR2 is FQNEAQ (reference sequence). There are 18 residues in the CDR3. V was trimmed by 5 bases and J by 4 bases, leaving 26 bases between them. For the CDR3, the DNA is TGTGCCAGCAGCAATACTACTTCGAAAGCGGCCTCCCTCTATGGCTACACCTTC. Its protein product is CASSNTTSKAASLYGYTF.

The V and J genes are TRBV5-1 and TRBJ1-2; 8 nucleotides match TRBD1. Germline V gene lookup returns CDR1 SGHRS and CDR2 YFSETQ. With 4 bases clipped from V and 5 bases from J, the junction kept 10 bases outside the gene matches. This CDR3 has 15 amino acids. CDR3 sequence reads: CASSDGTGALYGYTF. The CDR3 nucleotides read TGCGCCAGCAGCGATGGGACAGGAGCTCTGTATGGCTACACCTTC.

By share of the sample, this clone is medium-sized. V usage is TRBV6-5 and J usage is TRBJ2-7; D perhaps matches TRBD2 (5 bases). CDR3 length: 14 amino acids. The ends were cut back, 6 bases at V and 5 bases at J, with 17 bases in the middle. Germline-derived CDR1 and CDR2 are MNHEY and SVGAGI. The DNA of the CDR3 is TGTGCCAGCAGCCTCGTGGCGGGTTTTCACGAGCAGTACTTC. It encodes CASSLVAGFHEQYF.

The chain links TRBV2 to TRBJ1-4, with D uncertain. This CDR3 comprises 15 residues. V lost 7 bases and J 7 bases, leaving 19 bases between the germline ends. The germline V gene encodes CDR1 SNHLY and CDR2 FYNNEI. DNA of the CDR3: TGTGCCAGCAAAGTCGGTGGGCGGTGGAGTGAAAAACTGTTTTTT. Protein product: CASKVGGRWSEKLFF.

The chain is built from TRBV5-6 and TRBJ1-5; tentatively, D is TRBD1 (6 bases). V shed 4 bases and J shed 3 bases, with 11 bases lying between them. The CDR3 covers 14 residues. Germline V gene data show CDR1 as SGHDT and CDR2 as YYEEEE. The DNA of the CDR3 is TGTGCCAGCAGCATAACAGGGCTCAATCAGCCCCAGCATTTT. Translation gives CASSITGLNQPQHF. Based on the CDR3 plus reference TRBV5-6 and TRBJ1-5, the full variable domain is DAGVTQSPTHLIKTRGQQVTLRCSPKSGHDTVSWYQQALGQGPQFIFQYYEEEERQRGNFPDRFSGHQFPNYSSELNVNALLLGDSALYLCASSITGLNQPQHFGDGTRLSIL.

This clone was seen more than once but under ten times. The chain uses TRBV6-6 and TRBJ1-1; TRBD1 might be the D (5 bases). CDR1 is MNHNY, CDR2 SVGAGI, per germline (reference sequence). Trimming left V 7 bases short and J 1 base short, with 13 bases between. This CDR3 region has 14 residues. The CDR3, as DNA: TGTGCCAGCAAAATCGGGACCGCGAACACTGAAGCTTTCTTT. Its protein product is CASKIGTANTEAFF.

This clone has just one count. The chain uses TRBV30 and TRBJ2-7; 8 bases are shared with TRBD1. Losses at the gene ends were 2 bases for V and 1 base for J; bases not matched to a gene: 4. Germline values: CDR1 GTSNPN, CDR2 SVGIG (reference sequence). CDR3 length: 14 amino acids. CDR3 sequence reads: CAWSPGTGSYEQYF. CDR3 in DNA: TGTGCCTGGAGTCCCGGGACAGGTTCCTACGAGCAGTACTTC.

CDR3 nucleotides: TGCGCCAGCAGCCAAGCGGGAAGGGCCACTTTCTATGGCTACACCTTC. It specifies CASSQAGRATFYGYTF. This chain joins TRBV4-1 and TRBJ1-2; D gene ambiguous. V gave up 1 base and J gave up 4 bases, with 16 bases separating them. The CDR3 contains 16 residues. Germline CDR1 MGHRA, CDR2 YSYEKL.

CDR3 loop: CAGTDNNEQFF. CDR3 sequence (DNA): TGTGCCGGGACGGATAACAATGAGCAGTTCTTC. The rearrangement joins TRBV30 to TRBJ2-1; D tentatively reads TRBD1 or TRBD2 (5 bases each). This CDR3 contains 11 residues. With 8 bases removed from V and 5 bases from J, the gap between germline ends came to 10 bases. Per germline, CDR1 GTSNPN and CDR2 SVGIG (reference sequence).

This clone was detected once. The CDR3, as DNA: TGTGCCAGCAGCTTAAAAGGCGGCCGGGGTGGCTACACCTTC. This translates into CASSLKGGRGGYTF. The J gene is TRBJ1-2, the V gene TRBV5-8; no firm D call. CDR1 is SGHTS and CDR2 is YDEGEE in the germline V gene. The CDR3 is 14 amino acids. Trimming removed 2 bases from V and 7 bases from J, with 15 bases in between.